This TCR beta chain emerged from a study of T-cell memory formation after mild COVID-19. Study results and caveats: In second-wave clones peaking day 37, SARS-CoV-2 specificity remained unconfirmed.

Germline V gene lookup returns CDR1 SGHRS and CDR2 YFSETQ. There are 13 residues in the CDR3. Trimming removed 0 bases at V and 5 bases at J, with 6 bases between. TCR alpha and TCR beta cDNA libraries carrying sample barcodes and UMIs were produced by 5'RACE using constant-segment primers. TCRdb reanalysed the 5' RACE reads using MiXCR and keeps one entry per CDR3 protein. Of 400,000 to 500,000 distinct CDR3 sequences listed, more than 15% were seen once; the top ten hold roughly a fifth. This clonotype appeared a few times. As yet, its antigen is unknown. The gene calls are TRBV5-1 and TRBJ1-3; D uncertain. The clonotype comes from a man aged 18 to 30 who had mild COVID-19 (a few samples of this study predate the infection). Cell type and time point are not known. The sample was PBMCs or a T cell subset sorted from them (not recorded which). CDR3 DNA sequence: TGCGCCAGCAGCTTGGATCTCCGAAACACCATATATTTT. Its protein product is CASSLDLRNTIYF.